Each of the 13 T cell receptor beta chains below was sequenced from the same sample in a study of cytomegalovirus exposure and HLA in healthy donors. The PCR employed 60 Vbeta primers together with 13 Jbeta primers. The method was immunoSEQ multiplex PCR; TCRdb's version includes in-frame clones alone and lacks a portion of them. The sample has about 150,000 clones; approximately 80% are singletons. Sequencing used PBMCs. The receptors originated from a woman aged 18-35 years in good health and CMV-seronegative.

The chain joins TRBV6-5 to TRBJ1-1, with a weak D call TRBD1 (5 bases). The V gene's germline CDR1 is MNHEY and CDR2 SVGAGI. The CDR3 totals 15 residues. Between the trimmed V and J ends, which lost 0 bases and 5 bases, there was a span of 13 bases. The CDR3 DNA reads TGTGCCAGCAGTTACTCGGTGACAGCGAGGACTGAAGCTTTCTTT. This gives the protein CASSYSVTARTEAFF.

V is TRBV21-1 and J is TRBJ2-7; the table names TRBD1, a call not compared with the DNA. TRBV21-1 is labeled a pseudogene. The CDR3 loop spans 15 amino acids. The CDR3 region is CASSSNRVSSYEQYF. The CDR3 bases are TGTGCCAGCAGTTCGAACAGGGTTAGCTCCTACGAGCAGTACTTC.

J is TRBJ2-7 and V is TRBV6-6, with D unresolved. Germline loops: CDR1 MNHNY, CDR2 SVGAGI (reference sequence). This CDR3 has 14 amino acids. Trimming shortened V by 2 bases and J by 0 bases, and 8 bases separated the two germline ends. Here the CDR3 reads CASSYAGYSYEQYF. CDR3 nucleotide sequence: TGTGCCAGCAGTTACGCCGGTTACTCCTACGAGCAGTACTTC.

This rearrangement joins TRBV7-9 to TRBJ2-2; 8 bases are shared with TRBD1. The CDR3 spans 16 residues. Looked up from germline, CDR1 is SEHNR and CDR2 is FQNEAQ (reference sequence). V gave up 5 bases and J gave up 1 base; unmatched junction bases: 6. The CDR3 sequence: CASSHLGTGNTGELFF. The CDR3 DNA reads as TGTGCCAGCAGCCACCTGGGGACAGGGAACACCGGGGAGCTGTTTTTT.

The V call is TRBV12-5, the J call TRBJ1-1; 9 bases are a match to TRBD1. CDR1 and CDR2 (germline): LGHNT, FRNRAP. The CDR3 totals 15 residues. J lost 6 bases, V lost 0 bases, and 5 bases had no gene match. CDR3 nucleotides: TGTGCTAGTGGTTTGGTACGGGACAGGGTGTCTGAAGCTTTCTTT. Residues: CASGLVRDRVSEAFF.

This clone came up a few times. The rearrangement joins TRBV6-1 to TRBJ1-2; 9 bases agree with TRBD1. The V gene's germline CDR1 is MNHNS and CDR2 SASEGT. Trimming removed 1 base from V and 7 bases from J; junction bases left unmatched: 4. The CDR3 totals 14 residues. The CDR3 protein is CASSEGQDRGGYTF. CDR3 DNA: TGTGCCAGCAGTGAAGGCCAGGACAGGGGTGGCTACACCTTC.

The CDR3 DNA sequence: TGTGCCATCAGCACCCGGGGGGCTGGCACTGAAGCTTTCTTT. This codes for CAISTRGAGTEAFF. The chain carries TRBV10-3 and TRBJ1-1; a possible D gene is TRBD1 (6 bases). V gave up 6 bases and J gave up 4 bases, with 15 bases separating them. Per the germline V gene, CDR1 is ENHRY and CDR2 is SYGVKD. The CDR3 is 14 residues long.

This chain connects TRBV6-1 to TRBJ1-1; perhaps TRBD1 as D (5 bases). This CDR3 spans 13 amino acids. The germline V and J ends were trimmed by 2 bases and 5 bases, with 9 bases remaining between them. The germline V gene has CDR1 MNHNS and CDR2 SASEGT. Here the CDR3 reads CASSERGRTEAFF. CDR3 nucleotide sequence: TGTGCCAGCAGTGAAAGGGGAAGGACTGAAGCTTTCTTT.

V usage is TRBV18 and J usage is TRBJ2-1; 10 bases align to TRBD1. From germline, CDR1 is KGHSH and CDR2 LQKENI. The trim removed 2 bases at V and 0 bases at J, leaving 7 bases unmatched. The CDR3 sequence is 18 residues long. CDR3 DNA sequence: TGTGCCAGCTCACCAAGGACAGGGGGATTGAGCTCCTACAATGAGCAGTTCTTC. It translates to CASSPRTGGLSSYNEQFF.

The V call is TRBV2, the J call TRBJ1-1; D gene ambiguous. CDR3 length: 14 residues. Germline CDR1 SNHLY, CDR2 FYNNEI. The V end lost 10 bases, the J end lost 7 bases, and 22 bases lay between the germline ends. The CDR3 DNA reads as TGTGCCACCACAGAACTTCATTCCAATCTTGAAGCTTTCTTT. The encoded protein is CATTELHSNLEAFF.

The chain couples TRBV6-5 to TRBJ2-7; 7 nucleotides line up with TRBD1. This CDR3 has 13 amino acids. Germline CDR1 and CDR2: MNHEY and SVGAGI. The ends lost 3 bases at V and 2 bases at J; junction bases unmatched: 1. The CDR3 DNA reads as TGTGCCAGCAGTTATCAGGGGGCCTACGAGCAGTACTTC. This translates into CASSYQGAYEQYF.

The J gene is TRBJ1-1, the V gene TRBV11-2, with D tentatively TRBD1 (6 bases). This CDR3 is 13 amino acids long. The germline V gene encodes CDR1 SGHAT and CDR2 FQNNGV. The V and J ends lost 0 bases and 13 bases respectively, with 15 bases between them. The CDR3 protein is CASSLDSGQRLFF. The CDR3 DNA is TGTGCCAGCAGCTTAGATAGTGGACAGAGGCTTTTCTTT.

This clone was counted between two and nine times. The J gene is TRBJ2-1, the V gene TRBV11-3; 11 nucleotides line up with TRBD2. After removal of 4 bases from V and 0 bases from J, the junction contained 11 bases not matched to a gene. CDR1 SGHNT and CDR2 YENEEA come from the germline V gene. CDR3 length: 19 amino acids. The CDR3: CASSYSSSGGPSSYNEQFF. CDR3 DNA sequence: TGTGCCAGCAGCTATAGTTCTAGCGGGGGGCCAAGCTCCTACAATGAGCAGTTCTTC.